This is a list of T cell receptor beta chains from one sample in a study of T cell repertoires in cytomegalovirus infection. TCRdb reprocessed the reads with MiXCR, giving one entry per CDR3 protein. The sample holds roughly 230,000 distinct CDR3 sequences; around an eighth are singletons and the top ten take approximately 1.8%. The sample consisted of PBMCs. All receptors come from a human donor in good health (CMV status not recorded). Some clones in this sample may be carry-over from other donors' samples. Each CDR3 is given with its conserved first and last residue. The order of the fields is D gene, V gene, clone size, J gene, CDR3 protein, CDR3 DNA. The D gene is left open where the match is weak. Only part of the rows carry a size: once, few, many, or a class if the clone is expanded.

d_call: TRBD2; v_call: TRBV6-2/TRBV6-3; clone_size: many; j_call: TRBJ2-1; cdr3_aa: CASSWDYYEQFF; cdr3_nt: TGTGCCAGCAGTTGGGACTATTATGAGCAGTTCTTC
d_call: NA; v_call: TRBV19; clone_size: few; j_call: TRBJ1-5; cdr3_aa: CASSLDRNNQPQHF; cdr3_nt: TGTGCCAGTAGTTTGGACAGAAACAATCAGCCCCAGCATTTT
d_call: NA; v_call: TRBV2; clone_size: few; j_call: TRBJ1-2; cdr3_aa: CASSVVQSTDGYTF; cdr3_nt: TGTGCCAGCAGTGTAGTTCAATCAACGGATGGCTACACCTTC
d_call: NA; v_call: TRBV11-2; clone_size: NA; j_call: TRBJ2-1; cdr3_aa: CASSLEGRANYNEQFF; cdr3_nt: TGTGCCAGCAGCTTAGAGGGTCGCGCTAACTACAATGAGCAGTTCTTC
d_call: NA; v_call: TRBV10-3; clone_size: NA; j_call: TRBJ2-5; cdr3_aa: CAISEGVGETQYF; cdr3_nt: TGTGCCATCAGTGAGGGAGTTGGAGAGACCCAGTACTTC
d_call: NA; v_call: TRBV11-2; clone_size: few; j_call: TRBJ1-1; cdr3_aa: CASSLKSHLNTEAFF; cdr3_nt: TGTGCCAGCAGCTTAAAATCACACCTAAACACTGAAGCTTTCTTT
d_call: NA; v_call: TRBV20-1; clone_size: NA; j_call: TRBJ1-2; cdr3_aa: CSASSPTDYGYTF; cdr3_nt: TGCAGTGCTAGTTCCCCGACTGACTATGGCTACACCTTC
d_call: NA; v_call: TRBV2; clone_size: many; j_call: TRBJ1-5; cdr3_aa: CASNRESNQPQHF; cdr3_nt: TGTGCCAGCAACAGGGAAAGCAATCAGCCCCAGCATTTT
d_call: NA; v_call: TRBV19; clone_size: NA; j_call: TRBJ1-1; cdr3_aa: CASSRPRAAMNTEAFF; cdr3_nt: TGTGCCAGTAGTAGGCCCCGGGCAGCTATGAACACTGAAGCTTTCTTT
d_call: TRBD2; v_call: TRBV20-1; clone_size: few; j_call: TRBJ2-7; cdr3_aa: CSARRGSTSYEQYF; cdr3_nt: TGCAGTGCTAGGCGCGGGAGTACCTCCTACGAGCAGTACTTC
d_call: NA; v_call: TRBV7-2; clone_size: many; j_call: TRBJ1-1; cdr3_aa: CASLGQLLNTEAFF; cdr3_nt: TGTGCCAGTTTAGGACAGTTGTTGAACACTGAAGCTTTCTTT
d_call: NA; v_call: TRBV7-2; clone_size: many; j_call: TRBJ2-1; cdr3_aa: CASSLARVQEQFF; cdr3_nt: TGTGCCAGCAGCCTCGCCAGGGTGCAGGAGCAGTTCTTC
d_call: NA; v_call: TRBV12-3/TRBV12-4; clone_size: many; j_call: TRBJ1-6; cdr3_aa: CASSVAENNSPLHF; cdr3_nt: TGTGCCAGCAGCGTAGCAGAGAACAATTCACCCCTCCACTTT
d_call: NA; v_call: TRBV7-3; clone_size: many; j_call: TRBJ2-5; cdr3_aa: CASSPTGLQETQYF; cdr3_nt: TGTGCCAGCAGCCCGACAGGACTCCAAGAGACCCAGTACTTC
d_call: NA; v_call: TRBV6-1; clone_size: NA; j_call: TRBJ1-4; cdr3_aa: CAWGVDELPTNEKLFF; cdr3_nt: TGTGCCTGGGGGGTCGACGAACTTCCAACTAATGAAAAACTGTTTTTT
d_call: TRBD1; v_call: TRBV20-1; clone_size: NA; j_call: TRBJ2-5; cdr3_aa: CSAPRGTGQETQYF; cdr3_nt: TGCAGTGCTCCCCGTGGGACAGGTCAAGAGACCCAGTACTTC
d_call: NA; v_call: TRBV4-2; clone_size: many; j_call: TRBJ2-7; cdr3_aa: CASSQAVGRGEQYF; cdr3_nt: TGTGCCAGCAGCCAAGCGGTCGGGCGAGGCGAGCAGTACTTC
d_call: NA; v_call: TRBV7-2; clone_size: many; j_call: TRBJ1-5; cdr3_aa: CASSLVSSGQPQHF; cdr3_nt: TGTGCCAGCAGCTTAGTCAGCTCGGGGCAGCCCCAGCATTTT
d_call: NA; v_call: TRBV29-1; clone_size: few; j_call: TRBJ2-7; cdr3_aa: CSVTAVGAYEQYF; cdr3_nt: TGCAGCGTGACTGCTGTGGGTGCCTACGAGCAGTACTTC
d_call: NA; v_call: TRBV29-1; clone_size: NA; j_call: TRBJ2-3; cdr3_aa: CSVELYGTDTQYF; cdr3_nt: TGCAGCGTTGAGCTTTACGGGACAGATACGCAGTATTTT
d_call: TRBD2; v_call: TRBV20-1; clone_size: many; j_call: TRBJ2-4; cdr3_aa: CSATSKTGGPSKNIQYF; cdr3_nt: TGCAGTGCTACGTCAAAGACGGGAGGGCCGTCCAAAAACATTCAGTACTTC
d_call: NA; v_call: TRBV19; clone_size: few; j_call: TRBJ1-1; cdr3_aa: CASRRGPGAEAFF; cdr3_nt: TGTGCCAGTAGAAGGGGCCCCGGCGCTGAAGCTTTCTTT
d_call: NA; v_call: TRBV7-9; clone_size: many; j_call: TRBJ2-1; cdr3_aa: CASSFHNEQFF; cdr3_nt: TGTGCCAGCAGCTTTCACAATGAGCAGTTCTTC
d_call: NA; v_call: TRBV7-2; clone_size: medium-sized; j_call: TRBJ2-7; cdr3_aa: CASSLVGGLDEQYF; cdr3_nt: TGTGCCAGCAGCTTAGTTGGCGGTCTAGATGAGCAGTACTTC
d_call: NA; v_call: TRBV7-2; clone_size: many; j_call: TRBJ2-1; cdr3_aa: CASSLEHAGRVYNEQFF; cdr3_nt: TGTGCCAGCAGCTTAGAACATGCGGGGCGCGTCTACAATGAGCAGTTCTTC
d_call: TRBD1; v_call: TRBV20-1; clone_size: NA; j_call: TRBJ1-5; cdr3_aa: CSATTGGNNQPQHF; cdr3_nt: TGCAGTGCTACGACAGGGGGCAACAATCAGCCCCAGCATTTT
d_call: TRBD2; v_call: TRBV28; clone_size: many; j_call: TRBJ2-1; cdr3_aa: CAGTSGRDNEQFF; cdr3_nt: TGTGCCGGGACTAGCGGGAGAGACAATGAGCAGTTCTTC
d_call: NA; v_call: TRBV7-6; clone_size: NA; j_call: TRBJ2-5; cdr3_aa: CASSLTGARETEYF; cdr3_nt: TGTGCCAGCAGCTTAACGGGAGCTAGAGAGACCGAGTACTTC
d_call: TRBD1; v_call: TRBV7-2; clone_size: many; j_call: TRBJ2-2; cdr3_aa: CASSRDRVNTGELFF; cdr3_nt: TGTGCCAGCAGCCGAGACAGGGTGAACACCGGGGAGCTGTTTTTT
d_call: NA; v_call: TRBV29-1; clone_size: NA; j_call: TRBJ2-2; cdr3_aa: CSVSVDRDSGELFF; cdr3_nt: TGCAGCGTAAGTGTGGATCGGGACTCCGGGGAGCTGTTTTTT
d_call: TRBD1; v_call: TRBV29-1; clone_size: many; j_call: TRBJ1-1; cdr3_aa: CSVVRGLNTEAFF; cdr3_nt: TGCAGCGTTGTCAGGGGGTTGAACACTGAAGCTTTCTTT
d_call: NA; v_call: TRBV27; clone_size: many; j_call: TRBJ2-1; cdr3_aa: CASSPDYHNEQFF; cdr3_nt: TGTGCCAGCAGTCCTGACTACCACAATGAGCAGTTCTTC
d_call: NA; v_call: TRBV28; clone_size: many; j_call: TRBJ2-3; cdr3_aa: CASSSPTGRLRGTQYF; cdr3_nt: TGTGCCAGCAGTTCCCCCACGGGACGGTTGAGAGGTACGCAGTATTTT
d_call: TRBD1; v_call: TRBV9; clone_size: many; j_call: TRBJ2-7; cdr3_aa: CASSSRRTGAYEQYF; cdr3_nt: TGTGCCAGCAGCTCCCGGAGGACAGGGGCCTACGAGCAGTACTTC
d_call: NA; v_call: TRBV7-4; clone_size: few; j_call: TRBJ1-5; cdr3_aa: CASSLEGLDF; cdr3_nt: TGTGCCAGCAGCTTAGAAGGGCTGGATTTT
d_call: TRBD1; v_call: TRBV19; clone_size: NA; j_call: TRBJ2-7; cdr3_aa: CASSEQGSAYEQYF; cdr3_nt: TGTGCCAGTAGTGAACAGGGGAGTGCCTACGAGCAGTACTTC
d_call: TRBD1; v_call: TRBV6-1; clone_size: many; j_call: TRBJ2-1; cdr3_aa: CASSVTGTGEQFF; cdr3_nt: TGTGCCAGCAGTGTGACAGGGACGGGAGAGCAGTTCTTC
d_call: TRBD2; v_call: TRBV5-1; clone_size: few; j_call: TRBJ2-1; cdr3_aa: CASSLLAGSSYNEQFF; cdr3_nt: TGCGCCAGCAGCTTGTTAGCGGGAAGCTCCTACAATGAGCAGTTCTTC
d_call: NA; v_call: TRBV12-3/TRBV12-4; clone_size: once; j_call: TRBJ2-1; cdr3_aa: CASSRDFSYNEQLF; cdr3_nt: TGTGCCAGCAGCCGGGACTTCTCCTACAATGAGCAGCTCTTC
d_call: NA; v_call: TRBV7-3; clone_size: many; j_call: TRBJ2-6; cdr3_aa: CASTPNSGANVLTF; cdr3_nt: TGTGCCAGCACTCCCAACTCTGGGGCCAACGTCCTGACTTTC
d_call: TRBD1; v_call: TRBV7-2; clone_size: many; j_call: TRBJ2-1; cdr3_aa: CASSEDRGYYNEQFF; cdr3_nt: TGTGCCAGCAGCGAGGACAGGGGATATTACAATGAGCAGTTCTTC
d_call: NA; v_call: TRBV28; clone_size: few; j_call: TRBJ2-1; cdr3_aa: CASSSRLSSREFF; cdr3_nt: TGTGCCAGCAGTTCCCGACTTTCCTCGCGGGAGTTCTTC
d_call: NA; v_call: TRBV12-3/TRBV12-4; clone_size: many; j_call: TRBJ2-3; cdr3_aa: CASSSSTDTQYF; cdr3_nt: TGTGCCAGCAGCTCTAGCACAGATACGCAGTATTTT
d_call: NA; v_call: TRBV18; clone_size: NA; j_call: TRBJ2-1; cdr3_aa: CASSPGTLHWNEQFF; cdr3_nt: TGTGCCAGCTCACCAGGGACACTCCACTGGAATGAGCAGTTCTTC
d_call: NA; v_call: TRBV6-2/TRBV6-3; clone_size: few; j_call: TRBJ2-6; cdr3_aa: CASTSQSGANVLTF; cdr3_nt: TGTGCCAGCACCTCACAGAGTGGGGCCAACGTCCTGACTTTC
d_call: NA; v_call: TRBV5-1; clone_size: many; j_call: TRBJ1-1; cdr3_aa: CASSLDANTEAFF; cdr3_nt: TGCGCCAGCAGCTTGGACGCGAACACTGAAGCTTTCTTT